The sequence of this T cell receptor beta chain was determined in a study of identical twins. This clonotype has a handful of counts. The authors used template switching to add a universal primer site and gave cDNA unique molecular identifiers. TCRdb re-called the 5' RACE reads with MiXCR, one entry per CDR3 protein. Here the sample spans 450,000 to 650,000 distinct CDR3 sequences, 13% to 15% being singletons. This CDR3 region has 16 residues. CDR1 and CDR2 from the germline V gene are SEHNR and FQNEAQ (reference sequence). J gave up 5 bases and V 0 bases, and 4 bases lay outside the gene matches. This same sample was also taken into another study, of yellow fever vaccine responses in identical twins.

The sequenced material came from CD4+ T cells sorted from blood. This sequence joins TRBV7-9 and TRBJ2-5; 12 bases are a match to TRBD2. The sequence was obtained from a woman between 18 and 29 years old in good health. The CDR3, as DNA: TGTGCCAGCAGCTTAGCGACTAGCGGGAGCTGGGAGACCCAGTACTTC. This codes for CASSLATSGSWETQYF. The whole variable domain, filled in from reference TRBV7-9 and TRBJ2-5, reads DTGVSQNPRHKITKRGQNVTFRCDPISEHNRLYWYRQTLGQGPEFLTYFQNEAQLEKSRLLSDRFSAERPKGSFSTLEIQRTEQGDSAMYLCASSLATSGSWETQYFGPGTRLLVL.